This TCR beta chain was identified in a study of metastatic and nonmetastatic thyroid tumors. Whole-study results and caveats: Within blood and tumor, benign nodules reportedly had significantly lower TCR beta diversity than malignant thyroid tumors did.

This CDR3 spans 13 amino acids. Germline V gene sequence: CDR1 LGHDT, CDR2 YNNKEL (reference sequence). With 4 bases removed from V and 7 bases from J, the gap between germline ends came to 11 bases. Original processing methods: Between-group CDR3 differences, defined by clinicopathological status, yielded a distant-metastasis classifier for papillary thyroid cancer. With MiXCR, TCRdb reprocessed the PCR reads. Clone size and V and J calls follow TCRdb, not the original study. This table holds 22,000 or so clones, 20% to 25% found once. Ahead of thyroid surgery, no patient had received treatment of any kind. This clone was seen many times. The target antigen is unknown.

This rearrangement joins TRBV3-1 to TRBJ1-3; no firm D call. Specimen: blood. This clonotype originated in a male donor with papillary thyroid cancer or a benign thyroid nodule (not recorded which). Some clones in this sample may be carry-over from other donors' samples. The CDR3 DNA reads as TGTGCCAGCAGCCCAAGCATGGCGAACACCATATATTTT. It translates to CASSPSMANTIYF.